This T cell receptor (beta chain) was found in a study of OX40 agonist ivuxolimab in advanced cancers. Study-wide context: In this cohort, patients received ivuxolimab, an agonistic anti-OX40 (CD134) antibody. The mean age was roughly 60 years, ranging from roughly 23 to 80, with around four fifths of participants male. Every 2 weeks, patients received ivuxolimab intravenously, dosed at 0.01 to 10 mg/kg. Notes on the study in general: Clonal expansion by week 6 occurred in CD4+ and CD8+ blood T cells (at 0.1 to 3.0 mg/kg).

Measured with immunoSEQ multiplex PCR; TCRdb has only the in-frame clones, and not every one. There are more than 15,000 clones in the sample; approximately 78% occur only once, and 25% to 35% lies in the top ten. CDR3 length equals 15 residues. Between the trimmed V and J ends, which lost 1 base and 2 bases, there was a span of 11 bases. Germline assignment: CDR1 SNHLY and CDR2 FYNNEI. Remarks on this clone: The antigen remains undetermined.

V is TRBV2 and J is TRBJ1-2; no reliable D call. The clonotype was recovered from an adult with an advanced solid tumor such as melanoma, head and neck, liver or kidney cancer. Sequenced material: CD4+ or CD8+ T cells sorted from blood, taken in a trial of the OX40 agonist ivuxolimab. Here the CDR3 reads CASSEEGKENYGYTF. The CDR3 DNA reads TGTGCCAGCAGTGAAGAGGGAAAAGAGAACTATGGCTACACCTTC.